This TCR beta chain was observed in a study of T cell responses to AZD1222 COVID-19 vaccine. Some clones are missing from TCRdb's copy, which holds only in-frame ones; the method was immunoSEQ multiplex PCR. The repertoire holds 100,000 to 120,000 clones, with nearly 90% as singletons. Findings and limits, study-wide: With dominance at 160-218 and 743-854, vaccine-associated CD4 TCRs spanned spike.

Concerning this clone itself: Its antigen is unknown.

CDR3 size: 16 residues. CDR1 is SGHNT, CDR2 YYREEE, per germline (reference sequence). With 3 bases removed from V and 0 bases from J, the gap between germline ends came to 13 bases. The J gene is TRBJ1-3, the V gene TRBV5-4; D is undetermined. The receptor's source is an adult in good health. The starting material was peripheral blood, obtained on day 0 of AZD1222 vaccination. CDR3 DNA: TGTGCCAGCAGCTCTCGCGAGGTCCGCTCTGGAAACACCATATATTTT. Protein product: CASSSREVRSGNTIYF.